This T cell receptor beta chain stems from a study of Graves' ophthalmopathy and Graves' hyperthyroidism (dated by TCRdb to the late 2010s). Describing the broader study: Peripheral blood was collected at initial diagnosis, prior to any treatment. In total, 135 blood samples were TCR-sequenced: 40 to 45 ophthalmopathy, some 75 hyperthyroidism and roughly 17 hyperthyroidism-to-ophthalmopathy patients. The independent validation cohort included approximately 19 hyperthyroidism patients plus 17 patients who later progressed from hyperthyroidism to ophthalmopathy. To explore V-J signatures that distinguish ophthalmopathy from hyperthyroidism, a discovery set of about a hundred patients was enrolled, made up of some 41 with ophthalmopathy and some 58 with stable hyperthyroidism. The study used signatures of the TCR beta repertoire to tell Graves' ophthalmopathy apart from Graves' hyperthyroidism and to predict which patients would progress to ophthalmopathy. After sampling, hyperthyroidism patients received methimazole starting at 30 mg daily, and ophthalmopathy patients received high-dose intravenous methylprednisolone. In more than five hyperthyroidism patients, the T-cell repertoires found in thyroid tissue were compared with those found in blood. General conclusions and limits of the study: Most expanded thyroid clonotypes with frequency above 0.001 were also detected in blood, suggesting blood repertoires may reflect the thyroid immune response. In validation, the model predicted ophthalmopathy progression with more than 55% sensitivity and 72.22% specificity; some 13 predicted patients were CT-confirmed with GO in a median of 6.5 months. No statistical method was used to set the sample size in advance, and the investigators knew which group each participant was assigned to. In cross-validation, the 13-signature model distinguished ophthalmopathy from stable hyperthyroidism with around 90% sensitivity and 81.08% specificity, while in the test set the corresponding values were around 79% and 71%.

V sheds 6 bases and J sheds 4 bases, leaving 7 bases between their ends. Including cysteine and phenylalanine, the CDR3 has 12 amino acids. This entry keeps only the CDR3 DNA: 36 bases, framed from base 1. Sequences MDHEN (CDR1) and SYDVKM (CDR2) are obtained from the germline V gene. Hyperthyroidism was defined as stable when no progression to ophthalmopathy occurred within 18 months of follow-up. Hyperthyroidism patients were newly diagnosed, were aged 18 to 65 years, and had a disease duration under 2 months. Patients with other autoimmune diseases, uncontrolled infections, pregnancy or lactation were excluded. Diagnosis was based on clinical symptoms, serum thyroxine, TRAb, thyroid ultrasound and orbital computed tomography. Ficoll-Paque density gradient centrifugation was used to isolate PBMCs from 9.5 to 10 ml of fresh peripheral blood. Total RNA was extracted using Trizol reagent, and RNA quality was checked on an Agilent 2100 Bioanalyzer.

For repertoire sequencing, the TCR beta CDR3 regions were amplified from RNA transcripts. The first round was an RT-PCR using HTBI primers with the Qiagen OneStep RT-PCR kit, and this first round was followed by a second-round multiplex PCR, then size selection and purification. The libraries underwent paired-end sequencing with 100 bp reads on an Illumina HiSeq2000. In the authors' own workflow: SOAPnuke was used to process the reads, removing any read that contained adapters or uncalled bases, had a mean Phred below 15, or lacked an exact match to the constant primer or identifier. COPE v1.2.5 was used to merge high-quality paired reads. Unique nucleotide sequences were defined as clonotypes and aligned to IMGT TRB V, D and J references using MiTCR v1.1. The analysis was limited to V-J combinations with a frequency above 0.0001, which together covered 99% to 99.2% of the repertoires. For each V-J combination, a TCR clonal expansion and chaos score was defined as F50 clonal expansion divided by the chaos observed in the TCRdist matrix. Welch's t-statistics and random forest were used to reduce the features to about a dozen V-J combinations, which were then used as input to a naive Bayes classifier. The Morisita-Horn index was used to measure how similar the thyroid and blood repertoires were. In TCRdb, the public reads were trimmed at Q25 with fastp and aligned with MiXCR, with productive beta chains retained. Rows matching on CDR3 protein sequence are summarized as one entry with the most common DNA and genes. It is TCRdb's table, rather than the study itself, that gives the V and J calls and clone size. In this sample the table shows some 350,000 distinct CDR3 sequences, about 18% of which occur a single time. Approximately 2.4% of the sample rests with the top ten.

This clonotype has ten or more counts. The antigen this receptor binds is unknown. Nothing much larger sits one base from this clone, and base qualities are not available. The source is an adult woman with stable Graves' hyperthyroidism. The sample taken for sequencing was peripheral blood. Recombination joined TRBV28 with TRBJ1-3, with the D gene not clear enough to name. The DNA sequence is given as TGTGCCAGCAGGTTGACAGGAAACACCATATATTTT. The translation is CASRLTGNTIYF.